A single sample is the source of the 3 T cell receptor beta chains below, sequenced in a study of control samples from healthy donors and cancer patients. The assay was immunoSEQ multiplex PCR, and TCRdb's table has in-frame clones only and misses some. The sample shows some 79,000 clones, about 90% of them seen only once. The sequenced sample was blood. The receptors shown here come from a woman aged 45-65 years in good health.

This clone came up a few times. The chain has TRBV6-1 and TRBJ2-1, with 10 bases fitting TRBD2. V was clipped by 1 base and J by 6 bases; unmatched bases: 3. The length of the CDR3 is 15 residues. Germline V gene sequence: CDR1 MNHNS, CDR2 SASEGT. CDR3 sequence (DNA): TGTGCCAGCAGTGAAGAAGCGGGAGGGCCCAATGAGCAGTTCTTC. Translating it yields CASSEEAGGPNEQFF.

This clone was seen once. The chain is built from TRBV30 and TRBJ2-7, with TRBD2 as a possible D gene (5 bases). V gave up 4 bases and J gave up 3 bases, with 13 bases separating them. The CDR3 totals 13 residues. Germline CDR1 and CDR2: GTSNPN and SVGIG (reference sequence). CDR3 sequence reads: CAWKTFGLYEQYF. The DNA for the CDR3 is TGTGCCTGGAAAACCTTCGGACTCTACGAGCAGTACTTC.

The CDR3 DNA is TGTGCCTGGAGTAGTCGGGGCGTAAGGGGGGGAGGCTACACCTTC. Its translation: CAWSSRGVRGGGYTF. The gene calls are TRBV30 and TRBJ1-2, with D maybe TRBD1 (6 bases). Germline V gives CDR1 GTSNPN, CDR2 SVGIG (reference sequence). Trimming removed 2 bases from V and 8 bases from J, with 21 bases in between. The CDR3 length is 15 residues. Using reference TRBV30 and TRBJ1-2 for the parts outside the CDR3, the full variable domain is SQTIHQWPATLVQPVGSPLSLECTVEGTSNPNLYWYRQAAGRGLQLLFYSVGIGQISSEVPQNLSASRPQDRQFILSSKKLLLSDSGFYLCAWSSRGVRGGGYTFGSGTRLTVV.